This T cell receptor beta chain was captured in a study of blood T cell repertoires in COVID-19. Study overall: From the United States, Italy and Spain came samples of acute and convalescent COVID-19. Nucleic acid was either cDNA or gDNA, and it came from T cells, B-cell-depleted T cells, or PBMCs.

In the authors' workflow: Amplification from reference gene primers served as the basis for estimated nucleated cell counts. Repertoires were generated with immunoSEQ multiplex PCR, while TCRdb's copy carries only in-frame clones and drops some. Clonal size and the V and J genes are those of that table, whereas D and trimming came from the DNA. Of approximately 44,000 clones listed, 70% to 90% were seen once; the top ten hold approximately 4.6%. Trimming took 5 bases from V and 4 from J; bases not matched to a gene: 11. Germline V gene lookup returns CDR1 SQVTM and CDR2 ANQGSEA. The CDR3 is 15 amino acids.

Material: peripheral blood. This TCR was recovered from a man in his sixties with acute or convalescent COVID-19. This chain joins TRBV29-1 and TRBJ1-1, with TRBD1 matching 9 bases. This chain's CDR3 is CSVLATGGRITEAFF. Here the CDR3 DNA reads TGCAGCGTTCTGGCCACAGGGGGCAGGATCACTGAAGCTTTCTTT.